The sequence of this T cell receptor beta chain was determined in a study of cytomegalovirus exposure and HLA in healthy donors. Study findings and constraints: A list of 150 or so TCR beta chains associated with cytomegalovirus was given. Reports indicate that TCR beta sequences accurately predicted the HLA-A and HLA-B alleles of most subjects.

A multiplex PCR was run with 60 Vbeta primers and 13 Jbeta primers. Clones were sequenced by immunoSEQ multiplex PCR, and TCRdb holds only the in-frame ones, with some missing. The table records approximately 150,000 clones, roughly 76% of them present only once. About this clone itself: As yet, its antigen is unknown.

The CDR3 covers 15 residues. Germline lookup yields CDR1 SGHRS and CDR2 YFSETQ. J gave up 4 bases and V 4 bases, and 10 bases lay outside the gene matches. Material: PBMCs. V gene TRBV5-1 combines with J gene TRBJ1-2; TRBD1 aligns across 7 bases. The sequence was obtained from a woman in her forties or fifties in good health and CMV-seronegative. The CDR3: CASSPRQGDGYGYTF. The CDR3 DNA follows: TGCGCCAGCAGCCCGCGACAGGGAGACGGCTATGGCTACACCTTC.